The clone carrying this T cell receptor beta chain was observed a handful of times. Its antigen is currently unknown. After constant-region reverse-primer amplification, full-length variable regions underwent semi-nested PCR with Nested Universal Primer A. MiXCR, run by TCRdb on the 5' RACE reads, gives a single entry per CDR3 protein. The sample lists approximately 8,800 distinct CDR3 sequences, 52% occurring once. Study results and limitations: The larger cohort examined one V-J beta rearrangement, not whole repertoires. In terms of TCR gene usage, tumor memory CD4+ T cells clustered together with blood and lymph node memory CD4+ cells, as well as with lymph node naive CD4+ cells. Tumor Tregs overlapped most with tumor, then blood, naive CD4+ cells.

The junction had 13 bases not matched to a gene; V was cut back by 4 bases and J by 2 bases. This CDR3 contains 17 residues. This rearrangement joins TRBV12-3 or TRBV12-4 to TRBJ2-5, with TRBD1 identical over 7 bases. This sequence originates from a female donor with breast cancer. Sequencing input: memory CD4+ T cells sorted from a lymph node. Subset here: memory CD4+ T cells, CD4+CD45RO+CD25-. CDR3: CASSSRRLDRVQETQYF. CDR3 bases: TGTGCCAGCAGTTCCCGGCGGCTCGACAGGGTTCAAGAGACCCAGTACTTC.